This T cell receptor (beta chain) originates from a study of cytomegalovirus exposure and HLA in healthy donors. The study ran its PCR with 60 Vbeta and 13 Jbeta primers. Data came from immunoSEQ multiplex PCR; TCRdb stores just in-frame clones and leaves some out. Of some 150,000 clones listed, just under 65% are singletons. Germline assignment: CDR1 GTSNPN and CDR2 SVGIG (reference sequence). The CDR3 totals 15 residues. Unmatched junction bases numbered 9, after V lost 2 bases and J lost 7 bases. This clone was picked up a small number of times. What it recognizes is unknown. Study-wide findings and caveats: The listing of 150 or so TCR beta chains classed them as cytomegalovirus-associated. A later analysis found common viral pathogens apparently linked to several of the most significant clusters.

The rearrangement uses TRBV30 and TRBJ2-1; 9 nucleotides line up with TRBD2. Sequencing was carried out using PBMCs. The receptor was derived from a woman aged 60-70 years in good health and CMV-seropositive. Here the CDR3 DNA reads TGTGCCTGGAGTTTTAGCGGGAGATACGTTAATGAGCAGTTCTTC. Translation gives CAWSFSGRYVNEQFF.